The 5 T cell receptor beta chains below all came from one sample that was sequenced in a study of blood T cell repertoires in COVID-19. Clones were sequenced by immunoSEQ multiplex PCR, and TCRdb holds only the in-frame ones, with some missing. The data contain 20,000 to 30,000 clones, around 90% of them seen just once; the ten biggest clones take up approximately 20%. Sequencing input: peripheral blood. The receptor set was obtained from a man between 65 and 85 years old in a cohort sampled during active COVID-19.

DNA of the CDR3: TGTGCCAGCAGTTATGAGATCGGGGAGCTGTTTTTT. The encoded protein is CASSYEIGELFF. The gene calls are TRBV28 and TRBJ2-2; unclear D gene. The V end was cut by 4 bases, the J end by 7 bases, with 7 bases between. The CDR3 length is 12 residues. Germline V gene data show CDR1 as MDHEN and CDR2 as SYDVKM.

The rearrangement uses TRBV11-2 and TRBJ2-5; 7 nucleotides match TRBD1. Per the germline V gene, CDR1 is SGHAT and CDR2 is FQNNGV. J gave up 5 bases and V 5 bases, and 14 bases lay outside the gene matches. The CDR3 consists of 16 residues. Here the CDR3 DNA reads TGTGCCAGCAGCCCCCGGGCGGCAGGGGGTTTTGAGACCCAGTACTTC. Protein sequence: CASSPRAAGGFETQYF.

The V and J genes are TRBV9 and TRBJ2-7; TRBD1 aligns across 7 bases. The V gene's germline CDR1 is SGDLS and CDR2 YYNGEE. Unmatched junction bases numbered 6, after V lost 0 bases and J lost 6 bases. The CDR3 sequence is 14 residues long. The DNA for the CDR3 is TGTGCCAGCAGCGTAGGACAGGGAAATTCCGAGCAGTACTTC. Residues: CASSVGQGNSEQYF.

The chain links TRBV5-5 to TRBJ1-5, with D perhaps matching TRBD1 (6 bases). V lost 0 bases and J lost 0, with 10 bases in between. The CDR3 runs to 16 residues. Looked up from germline, CDR1 is SGHKS and CDR2 is YYEKEE (reference sequence). The CDR3 nucleotides read TGTGCCAGCAGCTTGGACAGGGTAGGTAGCAATCAGCCCCAGCATTTT. Protein sequence: CASSLDRVGSNQPQHF.

The gene calls are TRBV19 and TRBJ2-7; TRBD1 might be the D (5 bases). Trimming pared 3 bases from V and 5 bases from J, leaving 14 bases between. CDR1 and CDR2 (germline): LNHDA, SQIVND (reference sequence). The CDR3 totals 14 residues. The DNA of the CDR3 is TGTGCCAGTAGTATTGGGCAGGGCGTCCACGAGCAGTACTTC. Translating it yields CASSIGQGVHEQYF.